This is a list of T cell receptor beta chains from one sample in a study of early T cells in non-severe SARS-CoV-2 infection. TCRdb re-derived calls from the 5' RACE reads in MiXCR, one entry per CDR3 protein. The sample lists about 83,000 distinct CDR3 sequences, around 12% occurring once. The specimen sequenced was whole blood. The receptor set was obtained from an adult who was a healthcare worker with PCR-confirmed SARS-CoV-2 infection or an uninfected control (not recorded which). CDR3s include the opening cysteine and the closing phenylalanine or tryptophan. Each record gives: D gene, clone size, J gene, V gene, CDR3 DNA, CDR3 protein. A D gene is named only where the DNA matches it firmly. The size field is filled for only some rows; it gives once, few, many or a size class.

d_gene: TRBD2
abundance: NA
j_gene: TRBJ2-5
v_gene: TRBV4-1
CDR3nt: TGCGCCAGCAGCCAAGGAAGCGGGAGGGCTTCCTCGTCCGAGACCCAGTACTTC
CDR3aa: CASSQGSGRASSSETQYF

d_gene: TRBD1
abundance: NA
j_gene: TRBJ2-1
v_gene: TRBV4-1
CDR3nt: TGCGCCAGCAGCCATCGAAGACAGGGGCAGTCCTACAATGAGCAGTTCTTC
CDR3aa: CASSHRRQGQSYNEQFF

d_gene: TRBD2
abundance: many
j_gene: TRBJ2-1
v_gene: TRBV20-1
CDR3nt: TGCAGTGCGGATCTAGCGGGAGGACCTGTCTCGTGGGATGAGCAGTTCTTC
CDR3aa: CSADLAGGPVSWDEQFF

d_gene: NA
abundance: few
j_gene: TRBJ2-2
v_gene: TRBV7-2
CDR3nt: TGTGCCAGCAGAGCGGACGGCACGAACACCGGGGAGCTGTTTTTT
CDR3aa: CASRADGTNTGELFF

d_gene: TRBD2
abundance: many
j_gene: TRBJ2-3
v_gene: TRBV30
CDR3nt: TGTGCCTGGAGTGAATTCGGACTAGCGAGGCCAGATACGCAGTATTTT
CDR3aa: CAWSEFGLARPDTQYF

d_gene: NA
abundance: many
j_gene: TRBJ1-6
v_gene: TRBV6-6
CDR3nt: TGTGCCACCCGCGGCAGGGATAATTCACCCCTCCACTTT
CDR3aa: CATRGRDNSPLHF

d_gene: TRBD1
abundance: NA
j_gene: TRBJ1-1
v_gene: TRBV5-1
CDR3nt: TGCGCCAGCCGCAGGGGGCCGAACACTGAAGCTTTCTTT
CDR3aa: CASRRGPNTEAFF

d_gene: NA
abundance: few
j_gene: TRBJ2-5
v_gene: TRBV5-4
CDR3nt: TGTGCCAGCAGCGCTTTGGGCCCCCAGGAGACCCAGTACTTC
CDR3aa: CASSALGPQETQYF

d_gene: TRBD2
abundance: few
j_gene: TRBJ2-1
v_gene: TRBV29-1
CDR3nt: TGCAGCGTTGAAGTACTGAGGAGTAGCGGGAGATTCGATGAGCAGTTCTTC
CDR3aa: CSVEVLRSSGRFDEQFF

d_gene: TRBD2
abundance: NA
j_gene: TRBJ2-5
v_gene: TRBV5-1
CDR3nt: TGCGCCAGCAGACGGACTAGCGGGTATTCAGAGACCCAGTACTTC
CDR3aa: CASRRTSGYSETQYF

d_gene: TRBD1
abundance: NA
j_gene: TRBJ2-5
v_gene: TRBV7-6
CDR3nt: TGTGCCAGCAGCTTAGTGGGACAGATCGAGACCCAGTACTTC
CDR3aa: CASSLVGQIETQYF

d_gene: NA
abundance: NA
j_gene: TRBJ2-7
v_gene: TRBV5-8
CDR3nt: TGTGCCAGCAGCGCCGGTCTAGCGAGAAGCTATGAGCAGTACTTC
CDR3aa: CASSAGLARSYEQYF

d_gene: TRBD1
abundance: NA
j_gene: TRBJ2-2
v_gene: TRBV7-3
CDR3nt: TGTGCCAGCAGCTTAACAGGGGGCGCGGGCACCGGGGAGCTGTTTTTT
CDR3aa: CASSLTGGAGTGELFF

d_gene: TRBD1
abundance: few
j_gene: TRBJ1-1
v_gene: TRBV7-6
CDR3nt: TGTGCCAGCAGCTTAGGGGGGACAGACACTGAAGCTTTCTTT
CDR3aa: CASSLGGTDTEAFF

d_gene: NA
abundance: NA
j_gene: TRBJ1-2
v_gene: TRBV4-2
CDR3nt: TGTGCCAGCAGCCAAGATCCGTCTAACTATGGCTACACCTTC
CDR3aa: CASSQDPSNYGYTF

d_gene: TRBD2
abundance: NA
j_gene: TRBJ2-3
v_gene: TRBV4-1
CDR3nt: TGCGCCAGCAGCCAAGATGGGGCTAGCGGGAAAGGACTGGGTACGCAGTATTTT
CDR3aa: CASSQDGASGKGLGTQYF